Presented here are 10 T cell receptor beta chains from one specimen sequenced in a study of shared clonotypes between healthy human individuals (dated by TCRdb to about 2020). Libraries were constructed by the immunoSEQ multiplex PCR assay. This is the immuneACCESS table as TCRdb keeps it, with only in-frame sequences that have V and J called. A part of the clones is gone; compared with another copy, unresolved V genes explain less than half, and the rest is unexplained. The sample records over 2,000,000 clones, over 85% of which are singletons. The top ten hold more than 1.5% of the sample. CD8 naive samples were CD45RO-negative cells positively selected for CCR7, giving a CD45RA+CCR7+ population that excluded TemRA cells. Material: naive CD8+ T cells from PBMCs. The cell subset or site label for this specimen denotes: CD45RA+CCR7+. All receptors derive from a young man in good health. Some clones in this sample may be carry-over from other donors' samples.

The rearrangement uses TRBV7-9 and TRBJ2-1; 7 nucleotides align to TRBD2. CDR1 SEHNR and CDR2 FQNEAQ come from the germline V gene (reference sequence). V lost 5 bases and J lost 5; bases outside the gene matches: 12. This CDR3 spans 16 amino acids. The CDR3 nucleotides read TGTGCCAGCAGCCCCCCGTTGGGCGGGAGTAACAATGAGCAGTTCTTC. It encodes CASSPPLGGSNNEQFF.

A remark on this clone: Other nucleotide sequences in the sample specify the same CDR3. The chain combines TRBV18 with TRBJ2-7; the match to TRBD1 covers 9 bases. V dropped 0 bases and J dropped 4; count of bases not matched to a gene: 4. Germline V CDR1 and CDR2: KGHSH, LQKENI. The CDR3 runs to 15 residues. The CDR3 sequence: CASSPPPGQGYEQYF. CDR3 nucleotide sequence: TGTGCCAGCTCACCACCGCCGGGACAGGGTTACGAGCAGTACTTC.

CDR3 in amino acids: CASGLAGAHEQYF. The CDR3 nucleotides read TGTGCCAGCGGACTAGCGGGAGCCCACGAGCAGTACTTC. This rearrangement joins TRBV11-3 to TRBJ2-7, with 13 bases fitting TRBD2. The CDR3 spans 13 residues. CDR1 is SGHNT, CDR2 YENEEA, per germline. Losses at the gene ends were 8 bases for V and 5 bases for J; bases not matched to a gene: 3.

The chain is built from TRBV5-5 and TRBJ2-7, with 9 bases aligning to TRBD2. V lost 4 bases, J lost 10 bases, and 18 bases stayed unmatched. The CDR3 has 16 amino acids. From germline, CDR1 is SGHKS and CDR2 YYEKEE (reference sequence). For the CDR3, the DNA is TGTGCCAGCAGCCAAACGGGGCTAGCGGGACGGTTGAGCCAGTACTTC. This translates into CASSQTGLAGRLSQYF.

In regard to this clone: Other DNA sequences of this sample code for an identical CDR3. This chain links TRBV9 with TRBJ2-1; unclear D gene. There are 12 residues in the CDR3. CDR1 SGDLS and CDR2 YYNGEE come from the germline V gene. Between the trimmed V and J ends, which lost 1 base and 5 bases, there was a span of 4 bases. The DNA for the CDR3 is TGTGCCAGCAGCGTATCTAACAATGAGCAGTTCTTC. Its protein product is CASSVSNNEQFF.

The V gene is TRBV4-3, the J gene TRBJ1-3, with D possibly TRBD1 on 6 matching bases. The CDR3 consists of 18 residues. The germline CDR1 and CDR2 sequences are LGHNA and YSLEER. V was shortened by 6 bases and J by 4 bases, with 25 bases between the two germline ends. For the CDR3, the DNA is TGCGCCAGCAGTAACCCAGGGGCTGAAACAAATCGGGGAAACACCATATATTTT. Translated, it gives CASSNPGAETNRGNTIYF.

The chain has TRBV9 and TRBJ2-7, with TRBD2 identical over 11 bases. Germline trimming cut 3 bases from V and 3 bases from J; bases unmatched to any gene: 8. This CDR3 has 16 residues. In germline, CDR1 is SGDLS, CDR2 YYNGEE. CDR3 region: CASSAPQTSGSYEQYF. In DNA form, the CDR3 reads TGTGCCAGCAGCGCGCCTCAAACTAGCGGGAGCTACGAGCAGTACTTC. The whole variable domain, remainder taken from reference TRBV9 and TRBJ2-7, is DSGVTQTPKHLITATGQRVTLRCSPRSGDLSVYWYQQSLDQGLQFLIQYYNGEERAKGNILERFSAQQFPDLHSELNLSSLELGDSALYFCASSAPQTSGSYEQYFGPGTRLTVT.

This sequence joins TRBV4-3 and TRBJ2-7, with 7 bases lining up with TRBD2. Per germline, CDR1 LGHNA and CDR2 YSLEER. This CDR3 has 14 residues. Germline trimming cut 1 base from V and 7 bases from J; bases unmatched to any gene: 7. CDR3 DNA: TGCGCCAGCAGCCAAGGGACTAGGCTCGGAGAGCAGTACTTC. Residues: CASSQGTRLGEQYF.

This clone was seen only once. For the CDR3, the DNA is TGTGCCAGCAGCTTAGTCGGTACAGGGGCCGTTCGCTATGGCTACACCTTC. Amino acid sequence: CASSLVGTGAVRYGYTF. The V call is TRBV7-9, the J call TRBJ1-2; TRBD1 aligns across 7 bases. CDR1 and CDR2 (germline): SEHNR, FQNEAQ (reference sequence). The CDR3 runs to 17 residues. V lost 1 base to trimming and J lost 4 bases; unmatched junction nucleotides: 12.

V is TRBV10-3 and J is TRBJ1-2; no reliable D call. The germline CDR1 and CDR2 sequences are ENHRY and SYGVKD. Trimming took off 5 bases at V and 8 bases at J, with 15 bases between the two ends. CDR3 length equals 13 residues. CDR3 residues: CAISLTPPRGYTF. CDR3 nucleotides: TGTGCCATCAGTTTAACTCCCCCGAGAGGCTACACCTTC.